Listed below are T cell receptor beta chains from one sample, sequenced in a study of regulatory T cells in long-lasting Graves disease. TCRdb reprocessed the multiplex PCR reads with MiXCR, giving one entry per CDR3 protein. The table shows 600,000 to 650,000 distinct CDR3 sequences, with under 20% occurring only once. This same sample was also taken into another study, of T cells in Graves' hyperthyroidism and ophthalmopathy.

Sample: peripheral blood mononuclear cells (PBMCs), taken at new diagnosis, from a patient treated with antithyroid drugs. The receptors come from a woman aged 30 to 39 with Graves disease. Each CDR3 is given with its conserved first and last residue. A D gene is named only where the DNA matches it firmly. Clone size is given for some rows only: seen once, a few or many times, or a class if the clone is expanded.

clone size	CDR3 length	J gene	D gene	V gene	CDR3 DNA	CDR3 protein
many	14	TRBJ2-7	TRBD1	TRBV7-2	TGTGCCAGCAGCGTTGGACAGGGGCCATACGAGCAGTACTTC	CASSVGQGPYEQYF
.	16	TRBJ2-4	TRBD2	TRBV19	TGTGCCAGTAGTATATCCACCCAGCGGGGGATGGGCATTCAGTACTTC	CASSISTQRGMGIQYF
few	14	TRBJ2-3	TRBD1	TRBV5-1	TGCGCCAGCAGCCCGGGACAGGCGGCAGATACGCAGTATTTT	CASSPGQAADTQYF
many	17	TRBJ1-1	TRBD1	TRBV12-3/TRBV12-4	TGTGCCAGCAGTTTCCGCGGGACAGGGGGAGCGAACACTGAAGCTTTCTTT	CASSFRGTGGANTEAFF
few	15	TRBJ1-2	.	TRBV5-1	TGCGCCAGCAGCTTAGGCCTCGCAAACCACTATGGCTACACCTTC	CASSLGLANHYGYTF
.	16	TRBJ1-3	TRBD1	TRBV5-1	TGCGCCAGCAGCTTGGGGACAGGGGGTGCTGGAAACACCATATATTTT	CASSLGTGGAGNTIYF
many	14	TRBJ1-1	.	TRBV28	TGTGCCAGCAGCCGTGAGAGGGCCAAACTGGATGCTTTCTTT	CASSRERAKLDAFF
.	15	TRBJ2-7	.	TRBV4-1	TGCGCCAGCAGCCCTGAAGAGCAGGGCTCTTACGAGCAGTACTTC	CASSPEEQGSYEQYF
many	16	TRBJ2-1	TRBD1	TRBV11-1	TGTGCCAGCAGCCACCAGGGGGAACGCTCCTACAATGAGCAGTTCTTC	CASSHQGERSYNEQFF
many	13	TRBJ2-5	.	TRBV7-2	TGTGCCAGCAGCCCAGACGCGGGGGAGACCCAGTACTTC	CASSPDAGETQYF
few	17	TRBJ2-2	TRBD2	TRBV6-2/TRBV6-3	TGTGCCAGCATGAGAAGGGTGGTAGCGGGAAACACCGGGGAGCTGTTTTTT	CASMRRVVAGNTGELFF
.	14	TRBJ1-4	TRBD1	TRBV2	TGTGCCAGCAGTGAGGAACAGGGGCAAGAAAAACTGTTTTTT	CASSEEQGQEKLFF
many	16	TRBJ1-2	.	TRBV6-1	TGTGCCAGCAGACTTGATCCGGGACGGACAAACTATGGCTACACCTTC	CASRLDPGRTNYGYTF
many	9	TRBJ1-1	.	TRBV28	TGTGCCAGCTTGGGTGAAGCTTTCTTT	CASLGEAFF
.	18	TRBJ2-7	TRBD2	TRBV3-1	TGTGCCAGCAGCCAAGATCTAGCGGGCCTAGGTCCCCCGTACGAGCAGTACTTC	CASSQDLAGLGPPYEQYF
many	16	TRBJ1-5	TRBD1	TRBV24-1	TGTGCCACCAGTGAACACGACCAGGGGGAGAATCAGCCCCAGCATTTT	CATSEHDQGENQPQHF
many	14	TRBJ2-4	.	TRBV7-2	TGTGCCAGCAGCTTGGGGACGGCGGGAAACATTCAGTACTTC	CASSLGTAGNIQYF
many	12	TRBJ2-3	.	TRBV7-3	TGTGCCAGCAGCAGCGACCGGGATACGCAGTATTTT	CASSSDRDTQYF
many	14	TRBJ1-4	.	TRBV30	TGTGCCTGGAGTAGGACAGACGGGGATGAAAAACTGTTTTTT	CAWSRTDGDEKLFF
.	16	TRBJ2-7	.	TRBV19	TGTGCCAGTAGCCGGTTCCAAGGGCCCCCCGTTTACGAGCAGTACTTC	CASSRFQGPPVYEQYF
.	12	TRBJ2-7	.	TRBV30	TGTGCCGGAAAGTATGGATACTACGAGCAGTACTTC	CAGKYGYYEQYF
many	11	TRBJ1-1	.	TRBV28	TGTGCCAGCATCATGAACACTGAAGCTTTCTTT	CASIMNTEAFF
.	15	TRBJ2-7	TRBD2	TRBV5-1	TGCGCCAGCAGCCCGGGACTAGCGGGCCGGGGGGAGCAGTACTTC	CASSPGLAGRGEQYF
few	13	TRBJ2-5	TRBD2	TRBV19	TGTGCCAGCCGGGTCGGGGGGTCAGAGACCCAGTACTTC	CASRVGGSETQYF
many	14	TRBJ2-5	TRBD2	TRBV30	TGTGCCTGGAGTGTACTTAGCGGGGGGGAGACCCAGTACTTC	CAWSVLSGGETQYF